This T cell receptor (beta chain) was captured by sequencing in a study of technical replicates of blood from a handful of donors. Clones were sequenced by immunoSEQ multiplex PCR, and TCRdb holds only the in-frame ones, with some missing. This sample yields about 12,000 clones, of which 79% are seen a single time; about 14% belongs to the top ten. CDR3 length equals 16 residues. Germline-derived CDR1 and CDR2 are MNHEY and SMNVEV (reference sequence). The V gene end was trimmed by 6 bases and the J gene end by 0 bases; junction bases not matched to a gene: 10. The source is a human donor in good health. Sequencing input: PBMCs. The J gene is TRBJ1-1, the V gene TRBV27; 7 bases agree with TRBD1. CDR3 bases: TGTGCCAGCAGGGTTGGCCGGGACAGATTGAACACTGAAGCTTTCTTT. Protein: CASRVGRDRLNTEAFF.